Listed here is a single T cell receptor beta chain. What it recognizes is unknown. These data originate in a study of cytomegalovirus exposure and HLA in healthy donors. The overall study: The same platform was used for the 120 validation repertoires and the roughly 720 first-cohort repertoires, a later analysis reported. Study-wide findings and caveats: The authors enumerated some 170 TCR beta chains as linked to cytomegalovirus.

Method: immunoSEQ multiplex PCR; TCRdb's copy keeps in-frame clones and lacks some. Among about 260,000 clones listed, roughly 87% were seen once. Germline V gene sequence: CDR1 SQVTM, CDR2 ANQGSEA. The CDR3 is made up of 11 amino acids. V was trimmed by 5 bases and J by 7 bases, leaving 9 bases between them. Sequencing was done on a sample of PBMCs. This TCR was recovered from a woman in her thirties in good health and CMV-seronegative. This chain links TRBV29-1 with TRBJ2-4; D is ambiguous. CDR3: CSVRLNNIQYF. As DNA, the CDR3 is TGCAGCGTTCGCCTTAACAACATTCAGTACTTC.